The clone carrying this T cell receptor beta chain has a handful of counts. Its antigen is not identified. The data belong to a study of post-analysis software for immune sequencing data. Study results and limitations: Samples made in the same batch grouped tightly together by F measure. Patients used about five TRBV segments, including TRBV5-6, TRBV5-1 and TRBV20-1, more often than controls.

cDNA libraries for TCR beta contained unique molecular identifiers. TCRdb processed the PCR reads anew with MiXCR; each CDR3 protein has one entry. The table includes more than 500,000 distinct CDR3 sequences, 30% to 40% detected once. V was trimmed by 4 bases and J by 5 bases, leaving 23 bases between them. Per the germline V gene, CDR1 is MGHRA and CDR2 is YSYEKL. The CDR3 loop spans 18 amino acids. The TCR comes from a girl aged 2-17 years with multiple sclerosis. V gene TRBV4-1 combines with J gene TRBJ2-2; possibly TRBD1 or TRBD2 for D (5 bases each). The specimen was blood. The chain's CDR3 is CASSLQMSTGGWTGELFF. For the CDR3, the DNA is TGCGCCAGCAGCCTCCAGATGAGCACAGGAGGATGGACCGGGGAGCTGTTTTTT.